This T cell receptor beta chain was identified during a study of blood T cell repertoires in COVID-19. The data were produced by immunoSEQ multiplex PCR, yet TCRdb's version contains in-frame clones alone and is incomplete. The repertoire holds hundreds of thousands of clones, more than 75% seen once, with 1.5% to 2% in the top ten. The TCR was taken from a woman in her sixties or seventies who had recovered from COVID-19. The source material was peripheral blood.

The CDR3 protein is CASSLAQIYGYTF. CDR3 bases: TGTGCCAGCAGTTTGGCACAGATCTATGGCTACACCTTC. The chain recombines TRBV12-3 or TRBV12-4 with TRBJ1-2; D ambiguous. The CDR3 is 13 residues long. V was pared by 3 bases and J by 4 bases, with 9 bases between.